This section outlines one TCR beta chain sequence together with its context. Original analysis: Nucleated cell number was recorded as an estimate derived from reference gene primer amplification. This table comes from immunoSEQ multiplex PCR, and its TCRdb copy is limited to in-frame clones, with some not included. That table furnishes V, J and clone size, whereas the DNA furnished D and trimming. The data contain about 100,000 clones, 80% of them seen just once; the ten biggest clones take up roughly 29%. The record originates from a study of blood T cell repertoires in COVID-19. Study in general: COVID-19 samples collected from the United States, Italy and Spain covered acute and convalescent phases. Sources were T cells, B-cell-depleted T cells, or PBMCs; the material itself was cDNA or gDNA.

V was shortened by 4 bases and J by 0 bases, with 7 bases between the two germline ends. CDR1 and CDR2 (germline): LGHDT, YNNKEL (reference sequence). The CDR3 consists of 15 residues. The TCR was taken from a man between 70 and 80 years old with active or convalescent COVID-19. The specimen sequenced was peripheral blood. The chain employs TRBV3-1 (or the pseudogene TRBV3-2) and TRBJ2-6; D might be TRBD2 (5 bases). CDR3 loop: CASSPTSSGANVLTF. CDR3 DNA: TGTGCCAGCAGCCCAACTAGCTCTGGGGCCAACGTCCTGACTTTC.